What follows are 25 T cell receptor beta chains derived from one specimen sequenced in a study of cytomegalovirus exposure and HLA in healthy donors. PCR primers comprised 60 Vbeta and 13 Jbeta primers. Data came from immunoSEQ multiplex PCR; TCRdb stores just in-frame clones and leaves some out. The sample yields 80,000 to 95,000 clones, 64% seen once. The sequenced sample consisted of PBMCs. These receptors all come from a human donor in good health.

V and J are TRBV11-2 and TRBJ1-1; D remains ambiguous. V was shortened by 3 bases and J by 3 bases, with 5 bases between the two germline ends. CDR3 length equals 12 residues. CDR1 is SGHAT and CDR2 is FQNNGV in the germline V gene. The CDR3 loop reads CASSLSDTEAFF. The CDR3 bases are TGTGCCAGCAGCTTGTCAGACACTGAAGCTTTCTTT.

The rearrangement joins TRBV5-8 to TRBJ2-7, with D perhaps TRBD2 (6 bases). Looked up from germline, CDR1 is SGHTS and CDR2 is YDEGEE. Trimming cost V 2 bases and J 2 bases, with 14 bases left between them. This CDR3 contains 15 residues. The CDR3 here is CASSFRGTSPYEQYF. The CDR3 DNA is TGTGCCAGCAGCTTTCGGGGGACCTCCCCCTACGAGCAGTACTTC.

V gene TRBV2 combines with J gene TRBJ1-4; 9 positions agree with TRBD1. The CDR3 totals 15 residues. Germline assignment: CDR1 SNHLY and CDR2 FYNNEI. With 5 bases clipped from V and 2 bases from J, the junction kept 3 bases outside the gene matches. CDR3 nucleotide sequence: TGTGCCAGCAGTAACAGGGGGCTCACTAATGAAAAACTGTTTTTT. Translated, it gives CASSNRGLTNEKLFF. Full variable domain (outside the CDR3, taken from reference TRBV2 and TRBJ1-4): EPEVTQTPSHQVTQMGQEVILRCVPISNHLYFYWYRQILGQKVEFLVSFYNNEISEKSEIFDDQFSVERPDGSNFTLKIRSTKLEDSAMYFCASSNRGLTNEKLFFGSGTQLSVL.

This clone was seen a single time. This sequence joins TRBV29-1 and TRBJ1-2, with 7 bases that match TRBD1. There are 14 residues in the CDR3. Germline V gene data show CDR1 as SQVTM and CDR2 as ANQGSEA. V shed 4 bases, J shed 1 base, and the junction held 6 bases outside the gene matches. The CDR3 DNA is TGCAGCGTTGGTACCGACAGGGATAACTATGGCTACACCTTC. Amino acid sequence: CSVGTDRDNYGYTF.

The chain carries TRBV19 and TRBJ2-3, with a tentative D call TRBD2 (5 bases). This CDR3 is 15 amino acids long. Deletions cut 1 base from V and 2 bases from J, with 10 bases between. Germline V gene sequence: CDR1 LNHDA, CDR2 SQIVND (reference sequence). The CDR3 DNA reads as TGTGCCAGTAGTATAGGCCTAGCATCCACAGATACGCAGTATTTT. Amino acid sequence: CASSIGLASTDTQYF. Looking up the rest from reference TRBV19 and TRBJ2-3 gives the full variable domain: DGGITQSPKYLFRKEGQNVTLSCEQNLNHDAMYWYRQDPGQGLRLIYYSQIVNDFQKGDIAEGYSVSREKKESFPLTVTSAQKNPTAFYLCASSIGLASTDTQYFGPGTRLTVL.

The rearrangement joins TRBV18 to TRBJ1-1; D is possibly TRBD1 (6 bases). This CDR3 comprises 17 residues. V was trimmed by 1 base and J by 3 bases, leaving 18 bases between them. CDR1 is KGHSH, CDR2 LQKENI, per germline. In DNA form, the CDR3 reads TGTGCCAGCTCACCACGGGCAGGGGAGCCCTATGACACTGAAGCTTTCTTT. Translating gives CASSPRAGEPYDTEAFF.

The J gene is TRBJ1-3, the V gene TRBV5-6, with 8 nucleotides matching TRBD1. With V trimmed by 4 bases and J by 5 bases, 2 bases remained unmatched. Germline loops: CDR1 SGHDT, CDR2 YYEEEE. CDR3 length equals 13 residues. DNA for the CDR3: TGTGCCAGCAGCCGGGACAGGCGAAACACCATATATTTT. This gives the protein CASSRDRRNTIYF.

V and J are TRBV14 and TRBJ2-2; D is uncertain. Trimming pared 0 bases from V and 6 bases from J, leaving 20 bases between. There are 18 residues in the CDR3. From germline, CDR1 is SGHDN and CDR2 FVKESK. CDR3 in DNA: TGTGCCAGCAGCCAAGATGGAAGGTGGAGTCCCGTGGCCGGGGAGCTGTTTTTT. It codes for CASSQDGRWSPVAGELFF.

The chain recombines TRBV7-2 with TRBJ2-5; 8 nucleotides match TRBD2. The CDR3 sequence is 15 residues long. Looked up from germline, CDR1 is SGHTA and CDR2 is FQGNSA. V lost 1 base, J lost 5 bases, and 6 bases stayed unmatched. CDR3: CASSLDGGGMETQYF. CDR3 DNA: TGTGCCAGCAGCTTAGACGGGGGGGGCATGGAGACCCAGTACTTC.

In its sample, this clone was seen a few times. J is TRBJ2-6 and V is TRBV4-3; a possible D gene is TRBD2 (5 bases). Germline CDR1 and CDR2: LGHNA and YSLEER. This CDR3 spans 15 amino acids. V lost 0 bases to trimming and J lost 6 bases, with 9 bases between them. The DNA of the CDR3 is TGCGCCAGCAGCCAAGATTCGGGATCGGCCAACGTCCTGACTTTC. As protein: CASSQDSGSANVLTF.

This clone was observed a handful of times. The rearrangement joins TRBV2 to TRBJ1-2; 8 nucleotides match TRBD1. Unmatched junction bases numbered 15, after V lost 9 bases and J lost 3 bases. The germline gives CDR1 SNHLY, CDR2 FYNNEI. The length of the CDR3 is 16 residues. The CDR3 sequence is CASAIGQGGRDYGYTF. The CDR3 coding sequence is TGTGCCAGTGCGATCGGACAGGGCGGCCGAGACTATGGCTACACCTTC.

The chain carries TRBV7-6 and TRBJ1-5; the D is unclear. CDR3 length: 13 amino acids. The germline V gene encodes CDR1 SGHVS and CDR2 FNYEAQ. V was pared by 0 bases and J by 4 bases, with 4 bases between. The CDR3, as DNA: TGTGCCAGCAGCTTAGCAACAAATCAGCCCCAGCATTTT. Translating it yields CASSLATNQPQHF.

The CDR3 reads CASSYSWWRGGPNEQFF. Here the CDR3 DNA reads TGTGCCAGCAGTTACAGTTGGTGGCGGGGGGGGCCCAATGAGCAGTTCTTC. V usage is TRBV27 and J usage is TRBJ2-1; 9 nucleotides match TRBD2. The junction had 13 bases not matched to a gene; V was cut back by 4 bases and J by 6 bases. This CDR3 spans 17 amino acids. CDR1 and CDR2 from the germline V gene are MNHEY and SMNVEV (reference sequence).

The V gene is TRBV11-3, the J gene TRBJ2-2; 7 positions match TRBD1. The V and J ends lost 4 bases and 4 bases, in that order; junction bases with no gene match: 3. Germline CDR1 and CDR2: SGHNT and YENEEA. The CDR3 loop spans 14 amino acids. The CDR3: CASSWTGVTGELFF. The CDR3 region has the DNA TGTGCCAGCAGCTGGACAGGAGTCACCGGGGAGCTGTTTTTT.

V gene TRBV28 combines with J gene TRBJ1-1, with no clear D. CDR1 is MDHEN, CDR2 SYDVKM, per germline. Deletions cut 7 bases from V and 7 bases from J, with 16 bases between. CDR3 length equals 13 residues. CDR3 loop: CASIEGRRYEAFF. The CDR3 nucleotides are TGTGCCAGCATCGAAGGGAGGAGGTATGAAGCTTTCTTT.

In its sample, this clone was seen a few times. This chain links TRBV7-9 with TRBJ2-1, with TRBD1 identical over 7 bases. This CDR3 is 14 amino acids long. The V gene's germline CDR1 is SEHNR and CDR2 FQNEAQ (reference sequence). The V gene end was trimmed by 8 bases and the J gene end by 4 bases; junction bases not matched to a gene: 8. CDR3 sequence reads: CASGPGTEYNEQFF. CDR3 bases: TGTGCCAGCGGACCCGGGACAGAGTACAATGAGCAGTTCTTC.

The V call is TRBV7-6, the J call TRBJ2-3; possibly TRBD2 for D (6 bases). CDR1 is SGHVS and CDR2 is FNYEAQ in the germline V gene. The CDR3 is made up of 14 amino acids. V was trimmed by 1 base and J by 4 bases, leaving 9 bases between them. The CDR3, as DNA: TGTGCCAGCAGCTTAGGATCGGGGGCAGATACGCAGTATTTT. Translated: CASSLGSGADTQYF.

The gene calls are TRBV6-5 and TRBJ1-3; perhaps TRBD1 as D (6 bases). CDR1 is MNHEY, CDR2 SVGAGI, per germline. This CDR3 has 15 amino acids. Trimming removed 6 bases at V and 1 base at J, with 13 bases between. The CDR3 loop is CASRSTGTSGNTIYF. CDR3 DNA sequence: TGTGCCAGCAGGAGTACAGGGACGTCTGGAAACACCATATATTTT.

The V gene is TRBV2, the J gene TRBJ1-4; 7 nucleotides match TRBD1. The ends lost 4 bases at V and 7 bases at J; junction bases unmatched: 9. The CDR3 loop spans 15 amino acids. From germline, CDR1 is SNHLY and CDR2 FYNNEI. The CDR3: CASSVEGARGEKLFF. CDR3 DNA: TGTGCCAGCAGTGTAGAGGGGGCGCGTGGTGAAAAACTGTTTTTT.

V and J are TRBV7-9 and TRBJ2-1, with 16 bases fitting TRBD2. The CDR3 is made up of 19 amino acids. The V segment lost 5 bases and the J segment 1 base; nucleotides outside the gene matches: 8. Germline CDR1 is SEHNR and CDR2 is FQNEAQ (reference sequence). The CDR3 here is CASSHSGTSGGASYNEQFF. The CDR3 DNA is TGTGCCAGCAGCCATTCAGGGACTAGCGGGGGGGCTTCCTACAATGAGCAGTTCTTC.

J is TRBJ1-2 and V is TRBV4-1; 7 bases agree with TRBD1. This CDR3 comprises 15 residues. The V gene end was trimmed by 4 bases and the J gene end by 4 bases; junction bases not matched to a gene: 9. In germline, CDR1 is MGHRA, CDR2 YSYEKL. In nucleotides, the CDR3 is TGCGCCAGCAGCCTCGGGACAGCGACTTCCTATGGCTACACCTTC. Translation: CASSLGTATSYGYTF.

Worth noting for this clone: Mismatch with germline at one junction end may stem from a read error. The CDR3 is CASSLRGQVAF. CDR3 sequence (DNA): TGTGCCAGCAGCCTCAGGGGACAGGTAGCCTTC. This chain joins TRBV6-1 and TRBJ1-2; 8 bases are a match to TRBD1. Per the germline V gene, CDR1 is MNHNS and CDR2 is SASEGT. The CDR3 spans 11 residues.

This rearrangement joins TRBV6-5 to TRBJ1-3; 9 bases align to TRBD1. The CDR3 is 13 amino acids. Germline assignment: CDR1 MNHEY and CDR2 SVGAGI. V gave up 7 bases and J gave up 4 bases; unmatched junction bases: 2. For the CDR3, the DNA is TGTGCCAGCACCGGGACAGGGGGAAACACCATATATTTT. Amino acid sequence: CASTGTGGNTIYF.

This sequence joins TRBV18 and TRBJ1-5; 7 bases agree with TRBD1. Losses at the gene ends were 4 bases for V and 2 bases for J; bases not matched to a gene: 5. CDR1 is KGHSH and CDR2 is LQKENI in the germline V gene. This CDR3 has 15 amino acids. The CDR3 region is CASSLRQGGNQPQHF. CDR3 coding DNA: TGTGCCAGCTCACTTAGACAGGGCGGCAATCAGCCCCAGCATTTT.

The genes are TRBV5-4 and TRBJ2-5, with a tentative D call TRBD1 (8 bases). CDR1 is SGHNT and CDR2 is YYREEE in the germline V gene (reference sequence). The CDR3 sequence is 15 residues long. The V end was cut by 1 base, the J end by 4 bases, with 14 bases between. CDR3 in amino acids: CASSLPGGGGETQYF. The CDR3 DNA is TGTGCCAGCAGCTTGCCAGGGGGCGGGGGAGAGACCCAGTACTTC.